Below are 24 T cell receptor beta chains sequenced from a single sample in a study of T cells after yellow fever vaccination. TCRdb independently ran MiXCR on the 5' RACE reads; one entry per CDR3 protein. Of hundreds of thousands of distinct CDR3 sequences listed, roughly a sixth are singletons. Material: PBMCs, obtained before the yellow fever booster vaccination. These receptors were obtained from a man aged 18 to 30 who received the YFV17D yellow fever vaccine.

This clonotype was recorded a few times. The V call is TRBV7-2, the J call TRBJ1-5; D gene uncertain. This CDR3 is 17 amino acids long. Trimming removed 1 base at V and 4 bases at J, with 17 bases between. The germline gives CDR1 SGHTA, CDR2 FQGNSA. In DNA, the CDR3 is TGTGCCAGCAGCTTAGGAGTCTTCGGAGGGATAAATCAGCCCCAGCATTTT. This gives the protein CASSLGVFGGINQPQHF.

This CDR3 reads CASRRLLGETDTQYF. The CDR3 DNA reads as TGTGCCAGCAGGCGGTTACTAGGTGAAACAGATACGCAGTATTTT. J is TRBJ2-3 and V is TRBV5-4; D may be TRBD2 (5 bases). Per germline, CDR1 SGHNT and CDR2 YYREEE (reference sequence). The CDR3 loop spans 15 amino acids. Trimming cost V 5 bases and J 3 bases, with 16 bases left between them.

In this sample, this clonotype turned up a few times. The chain recombines TRBV12-3 or TRBV12-4 with TRBJ2-5; TRBD1 matches 7 bases. After removal of 7 bases from V and 1 base from J, the junction contained 9 bases not matched to a gene. The CDR3 has 15 residues. DNA for the CDR3: TGTGCCAGCAAAGACATAGGGACAGTCCAAGAGACCCAGTACTTC. Amino acid sequence: CASKDIGTVQETQYF.

The chain recombines TRBV10-1 with TRBJ1-1; D gene uncertain. Trimming took off 4 bases at V and 4 bases at J, with 10 bases between the two ends. The CDR3 is 13 residues long. Germline V gene sequence: CDR1 WNHNN, CDR2 SYGVQD (reference sequence). The CDR3 sequence is CASSVQAGTEAFF. The CDR3 coding sequence is TGCGCCAGCAGTGTCCAGGCGGGCACTGAAGCTTTCTTT.

The J gene is TRBJ2-7, the V gene TRBV11-2; 9 positions match TRBD1. The germline V gene encodes CDR1 SGHAT and CDR2 FQNNGV. The CDR3 consists of 16 residues. With V trimmed by 1 base and J by 5 bases, 9 bases remained unmatched. The CDR3 bases are TGTGCCAGCAGCTTAGGGGCGGGGACAGGGAATAACGAGCAGTACTTC. Translation gives CASSLGAGTGNNEQYF.

In its sample, this clonotype was seen a few times. The CDR3: CASSLDTAPGPTTNSPLHF. The CDR3 DNA follows: TGTGCCAGCAGCTTGGATACGGCCCCGGGCCCCACAACAAATTCACCCCTCCACTTT. V is TRBV5-5 and J is TRBJ1-6; D not certain. Germline CDR1 reads SGHKS; CDR2 reads YYEKEE (reference sequence). This CDR3 comprises 19 residues. V was clipped by 0 bases and J by 7 bases, with 23 bases between them.

This clonotype has just a few counts. The chain recombines TRBV20-1 with TRBJ1-2; D gene ambiguous. V shed 0 bases and J shed 7 bases, with 6 bases lying between them. The CDR3 spans 11 residues. Germline values: CDR1 DFQATT, CDR2 SNEGSKA (reference sequence). The CDR3 DNA follows: TGCAGTGCTAGAGATGGCGGTGGCTACACCTTC. Translating gives CSARDGGGYTF.

This clonotype came up a few times. The gene calls are TRBV4-3 and TRBJ1-1; D possibly corresponds to TRBD1 (6 bases). CDR3 length equals 14 residues. Germline CDR1 and CDR2: LGHNA and YSLEER. Trimming pared 1 base from V and 5 bases from J, leaving 11 bases between. CDR3 amino acids: CASSQGQVFTEAFF. CDR3 sequence (DNA): TGCGCCAGCAGCCAAGGACAGGTGTTTACTGAAGCTTTCTTT.

This clonotype was seen a handful of times. The chain recombines TRBV11-2 with TRBJ2-3, with 8 bases lining up with TRBD2. CDR3 length equals 17 residues. Germline trimming cut 4 bases from V and 6 bases from J; bases unmatched to any gene: 15. In germline, CDR1 is SGHAT, CDR2 FQNNGV. As DNA, the CDR3 is TGTGCCAGCAGCTCCCACGGGGGGGGACGCCGGGGGGATACGCAGTATTTT. Protein product: CASSSHGGGRRGDTQYF.

The rearrangement joins TRBV19 to TRBJ2-1; the match to TRBD2 covers 9 bases. The V gene end was trimmed by 5 bases and the J gene end by 9 bases; junction bases not matched to a gene: 8. In germline, CDR1 is LNHDA, CDR2 SQIVND (reference sequence). The CDR3 is 14 residues long. CDR3 in amino acids: CASSVSLAGIEQFF. The DNA of the CDR3 is TGTGCCAGTAGTGTATCCCTAGCGGGGATTGAGCAGTTCTTC.

This clonotype was seen only a few times. The chain recombines TRBV6-5 with TRBJ2-5; 7 bases match TRBD1. Germline V gene lookup returns CDR1 MNHEY and CDR2 SVGAGI. V was clipped by 6 bases and J by 1 base; unmatched bases: 2. The CDR3 totals 13 residues. The CDR3: CASRGTVQETQYF. DNA of the CDR3: TGTGCCAGCAGAGGGACAGTCCAAGAGACCCAGTACTTC.

The chain couples TRBV5-6 to TRBJ2-1; TRBD1 is a possible D gene (5 bases). This CDR3 region has 13 residues. From germline, CDR1 is SGHDT and CDR2 YYEEEE. Trimming took 3 bases from V and 6 from J, leaving 10 bases between them. The DNA of the CDR3 is TGTGCCAGCAGCTGGGGCCCCCTCAATGAGCAGTTCTTC. Translating it yields CASSWGPLNEQFF.

The chain combines TRBV6-5 with TRBJ2-5; D is possibly TRBD1 (6 bases). Germline CDR1 and CDR2: MNHEY and SVGAGI. The CDR3 runs 14 residues. Between the trimmed V and J ends, which lost 2 bases and 1 base, there was a span of 8 bases. CDR3 DNA sequence: TGTGCCAGCAGTTACGGACAGTTCCAAGAGACCCAGTACTTC. Its protein is CASSYGQFQETQYF.

This clonotype was counted only a few times. The chain uses TRBV7-6 and TRBJ2-3, with D perhaps TRBD1 or TRBD2 (5 bases each). The V and J ends lost 1 base and 0 bases respectively, with 14 bases between them. The CDR3 sequence is 17 residues long. In germline, CDR1 is SGHVS, CDR2 FNYEAQ. CDR3 sequence: CASSLGLWGSSTDTQYF. The CDR3 DNA follows: TGTGCCAGCAGCTTAGGGTTGTGGGGGTCTAGCACAGATACGCAGTATTTT.

This clonotype was picked up many times. V usage is TRBV7-8 and J usage is TRBJ2-1; 7 bases agree with TRBD2. Germline loops: CDR1 SGHVS, CDR2 FQNEAQ. This CDR3 is 16 amino acids long. The ends lost 0 bases at V and 6 bases at J; junction bases unmatched: 8. The CDR3 loop is CASSLAHGGSVNEQFF. CDR3 in DNA: TGTGCCAGCAGCTTAGCGCACGGGGGGTCGGTCAATGAGCAGTTCTTC. The full variable domain, with the rest looked up from reference TRBV7-8 and TRBJ2-1, is GAGVSQSPRYKVAKRGQDVALRCDPISGHVSLFWYQQALGQGPEFLTYFQNEAQLDKSGLPSDRFFAERPEGSVSTLKIQRTQQEDSAVYLCASSLAHGGSVNEQFFGPGTRLTVL.

This clonotype came up many times. This chain links TRBV7-9 with TRBJ2-2, with 9 bases matching TRBD2. The CDR3 has 15 residues. V lost 5 bases to trimming and J lost 1 base; unmatched junction nucleotides: 2. From germline, CDR1 is SEHNR and CDR2 FQNEAQ (reference sequence). The CDR3 sequence is CASSRTSENTGELFF. CDR3 nucleotides: TGTGCCAGCAGCCGGACTAGCGAGAACACCGGGGAGCTGTTTTTT. The full variable domain, rest sourced from reference TRBV7-9 and TRBJ2-2, is DTGVSQNPRHKITKRGQNVTFRCDPISEHNRLYWYRQTLGQGPEFLTYFQNEAQLEKSRLLSDRFSAERPKGSFSTLEIQRTEQGDSAMYLCASSRTSENTGELFFGEGSRLTVL.

This clonotype showed up just a few times. The chain employs TRBV27 and TRBJ1-4; D ambiguous. CDR3 size: 14 residues. Germline CDR1 reads MNHEY; CDR2 reads SMNVEV (reference sequence). V gave up 0 bases and J gave up 9 bases, with 11 bases separating them. The CDR3 region is CASSLSPEAQKLFF. In DNA, the CDR3 is TGTGCCAGCAGTTTATCGCCAGAAGCCCAAAAACTGTTTTTT.

This clonotype was seen a handful of times. The chain carries TRBV6-2 or TRBV6-3 and TRBJ2-2, with D maybe TRBD1 (5 bases). This CDR3 is built from 12 residues. CDR1 is MNHEY and CDR2 is SVGEGT in the germline V gene. Trimming left V 11 bases short and J 8 bases short, with 15 bases between. CDR3 DNA sequence: TGTGCCGGGTCATCAGGGTATGGGGAGCTGTTTTTT. It translates to CAGSSGYGELFF.

Of note for this clonotype: Germline is not matched at one junction end, which may reflect a read error. V usage is TRBV4-2 and J usage is TRBJ2-3; no definite D call. CDR3 size: 16 residues. Germline loops: CDR1 LGHNA, CDR2 YNFKEQ. Here the CDR3 reads CASSQDLATGTDTQYF. The CDR3 DNA is TGCGCCAGCAGCCAAGATCTGGCGACGGGCACAGATACGCAGTATTTT.

J is TRBJ1-6 and V is TRBV4-1, with D unclear. Trimming took off 4 bases at V and 14 bases at J, with 18 bases between the two ends. The CDR3 length is 14 residues. The germline V gene encodes CDR1 MGHRA and CDR2 YSYEKL. The CDR3 nucleotides are TGCGCCAGCAGCCTCCCGTCGCGGCATGAGTCCCTCCACTTT. This sequence encodes CASSLPSRHESLHF.

The sample holds a few counts of this clonotype. The chain is built from TRBV12-3 or TRBV12-4 and TRBJ1-4; tentatively, D is TRBD1 (5 bases). V dropped 5 bases and J dropped 8 bases, with 18 bases sitting between them. The CDR3 runs to 15 residues. DNA of the CDR3: TGTGCCAGCAGTGACCGGGACGGCTTTAGCGAAAAACTGTTTTTT. Amino acid sequence: CASSDRDGFSEKLFF.

This clonotype came up a few times. The chain has TRBV5-1 and TRBJ2-5; 10 bases agree with TRBD2. CDR3 size: 17 residues. Germline CDR1 and CDR2: SGHRS and YFSETQ. Losses at the gene ends were 1 base for V and 0 bases for J; bases not matched to a gene: 6. The CDR3 spells CASSLTAGGPHQETQYF. In DNA, the CDR3 is TGCGCCAGCAGCTTGACAGCGGGGGGGCCCCACCAAGAGACCCAGTACTTC. The complete variable domain, with remaining parts taken from reference TRBV5-1 and TRBJ2-5, reads KAGVTQTPRYLIKTRGQQVTLSCSPISGHRSVSWYQQTPGQGLQFLFEYFSETQRNKGNFPGRFSGRQFSNSRSEMNVSTLELGDSALYLCASSLTAGGPHQETQYFGPGTRLLVL.

This rearrangement joins TRBV18 to TRBJ1-1; D is undetermined. CDR1 is KGHSH, CDR2 LQKENI, per germline. The ends were cut back, 3 bases at V and 0 bases at J, with 11 bases in the middle. This CDR3 has 15 amino acids. The CDR3 DNA is TGTGCCAGCTCACCTCAAGAAACGATGAACACTGAAGCTTTCTTT. This sequence encodes CASSPQETMNTEAFF.

The V and J genes are TRBV27 and TRBJ1-2, with D maybe TRBD1 (5 bases). Germline CDR1 is MNHEY and CDR2 is SMNVEV (reference sequence). This CDR3 has 19 residues. V shed 0 bases and J shed 4 bases, with 24 bases lying between them. The CDR3 DNA follows: TGTGCCAGCAGTTTATCGATCTCTTCCCCCGGGACGAAAGCCTATGGCTACACCTTC. This sequence encodes CASSLSISSPGTKAYGYTF.